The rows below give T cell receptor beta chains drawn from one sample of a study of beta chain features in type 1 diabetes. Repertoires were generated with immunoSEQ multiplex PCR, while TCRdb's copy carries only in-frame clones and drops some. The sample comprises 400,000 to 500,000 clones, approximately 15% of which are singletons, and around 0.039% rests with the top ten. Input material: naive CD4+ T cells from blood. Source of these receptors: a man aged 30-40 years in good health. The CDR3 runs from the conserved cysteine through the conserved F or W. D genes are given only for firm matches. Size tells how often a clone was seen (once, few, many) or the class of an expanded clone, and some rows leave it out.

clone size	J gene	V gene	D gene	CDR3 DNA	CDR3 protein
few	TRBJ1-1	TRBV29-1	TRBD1	TGCAGCGACGGGACAGGGAACACTGAAGCTTTCTTT	CSDGTGNTEAFF
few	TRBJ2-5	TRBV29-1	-	TGCAGCGTGAAGAAAGAGACCCAGTACTTC	CSVKKETQYF
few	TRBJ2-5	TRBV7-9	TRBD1	TGTGCCAGCAGCGAGGGACAGGGTTACCAAGAGACCCAGTACTTC	CASSEGQGYQETQYF
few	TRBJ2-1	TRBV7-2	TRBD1	TGTGCCAGCATGAGGGACAGGGGGTACAATGAGCAGTTCTTC	CASMRDRGYNEQFF
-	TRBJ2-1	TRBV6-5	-	TGTGCCAGCAGTCCAACAGGGTCTGGAGAGCAGTTCTTC	CASSPTGSGEQFF
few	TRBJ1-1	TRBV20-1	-	TGCAGTGCTATGGGACACTTTGAAGCTTTCTTT	CSAMGHFEAFF
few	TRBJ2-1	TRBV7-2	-	TGTGCCAGCAGCACGGAACAGGGAGGGGAGCAGTTCTTC	CASSTEQGGEQFF
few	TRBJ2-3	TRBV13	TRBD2	TGTGCCAGCAGCTCAACTAGCGGGGGGGAGAAGTATACGCAGTATTTT	CASSSTSGGEKYTQYF
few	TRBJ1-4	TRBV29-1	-	TGCAGCGTTGCGTCGGTGGGGGAAAAACTGTTTTTT	CSVASVGEKLFF
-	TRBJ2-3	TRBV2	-	TGTGCCAGCAGTGGACCTGGGGGCTACACAGATACGCAGTATTTT	CASSGPGGYTDTQYF
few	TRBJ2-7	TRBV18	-	TGTGCCAGCTCACCACGCGTAGTTCGGCCCTACGAGCAGTACTTC	CASSPRVVRPYEQYF
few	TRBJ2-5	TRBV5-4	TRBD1	TGTGCCAGCAGCCCGGGACAGGTCGACCCTGAGGGGACCCAGTACTTC	CASSPGQVDPEGTQYF
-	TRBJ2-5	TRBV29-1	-	TGCAGCGTTGTTAGAGGATCGGGAAGTGAGACCCAGTACTTC	CSVVRGSGSETQYF
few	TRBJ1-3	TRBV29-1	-	TGCAGCGTCAGTACAGGGTCCTCTGGAAACACCATATATTTT	CSVSTGSSGNTIYF
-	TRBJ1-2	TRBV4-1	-	TGCGCCAGCAGCCAAGACCTTTTCTACTATGGCTACACCTTC	CASSQDLFYYGYTF
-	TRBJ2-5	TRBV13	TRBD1	TGTGCCAGCAGCACGACAGGGTTGCAAGAGACCCAGTACTTC	CASSTTGLQETQYF
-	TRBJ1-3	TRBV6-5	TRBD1	TGTGCCAGCAGCCGGACAGGGAGGGCTGGAAACACCATATATTTT	CASSRTGRAGNTIYF
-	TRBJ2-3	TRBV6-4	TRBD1	TGTGCCAGCAGCGAGGACAGGGGGCTTGATACGCAGTATTTT	CASSEDRGLDTQYF
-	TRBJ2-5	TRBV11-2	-	TGTGCCAGCAGCTTAGGAGGTAGACAAGAGACCCAGTACTTC	CASSLGGRQETQYF
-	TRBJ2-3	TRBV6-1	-	TGTGCCAGCTCCGGCGGCGGGGACACAGATACGCAGTATTTT	CASSGGGDTDTQYF
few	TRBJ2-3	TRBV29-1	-	TGCAGCGTTGTCTTCGTTGATACGCAGTATTTT	CSVVFVDTQYF
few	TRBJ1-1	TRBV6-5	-	TGTGCCAGCGGTAGGGCAGTGCACACTGAAGCTTTCTTT	CASGRAVHTEAFF